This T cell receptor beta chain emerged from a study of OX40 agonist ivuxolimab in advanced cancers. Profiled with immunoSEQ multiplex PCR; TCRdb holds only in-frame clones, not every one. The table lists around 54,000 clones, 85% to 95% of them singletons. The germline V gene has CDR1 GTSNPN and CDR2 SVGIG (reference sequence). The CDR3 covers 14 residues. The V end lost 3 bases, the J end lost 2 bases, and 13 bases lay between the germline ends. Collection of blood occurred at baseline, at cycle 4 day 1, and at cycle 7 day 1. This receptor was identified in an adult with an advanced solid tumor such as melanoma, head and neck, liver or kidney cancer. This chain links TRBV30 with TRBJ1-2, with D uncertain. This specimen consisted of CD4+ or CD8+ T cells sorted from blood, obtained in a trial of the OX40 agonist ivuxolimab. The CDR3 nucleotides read TGTGCCTGGAGCTTTATCGGAGCAAACTATGGCTACACCTTC. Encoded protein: CAWSFIGANYGYTF.